This section outlines one T cell receptor (beta chain) sequence together with its context. The antigen is undetermined. The data are from a study of shared clonotypes between healthy human individuals. Positive CCR7 selection of CD45RO-negative cells yielded the naive CD8 cells, and terminally differentiated effector memory CD45RA+ cells were excluded. At a deep level, the assay was run. TCRdb keeps only in-frame clones here, not all; method: immunoSEQ multiplex PCR. The data show under 1 million clones, with about 96% seen just once and about 0.25% held by the top ten. Study outcomes and limitations: Lower generation probabilities were found for non-shared clonotypes than for those shared by all four donors. The sole specimen, blood, was sampled, and tissue repertoires likely differ.

Sequencing was done on a sample of naive CD8+ T cells sorted from blood. This TCR was sampled from a man aged 25-40 years in good health.

CDR3 DNA: TGTGCCAGCAGCGCCGGGGGCGCCCGGAAACAGTACTTC. As protein: CASSAGGARKQYF. The rearrangement links TRBV7-2 to TRBJ2-7, with D perhaps given as TRBD1 or TRBD2 (6 bases each). CDR3 length: 13 residues. V lost 5 bases and J lost 10, with 18 bases in between. The germline gives CDR1 SGHTA, CDR2 FQGNSA.